The T cell receptor beta chain under discussion was sequenced for a study of shared clonotypes between healthy human individuals. With respect to this clone: Its antigen is not identified.

Assay: immunoSEQ multiplex PCR; the TCRdb copy retains only in-frame clones and omits some. Altogether about 1 million clones are present, about 80% being singletons, with the ten largest covering 0.4% to 0.55%. The length of the CDR3 is 16 residues. Germline V gene data show CDR1 as SGHRS and CDR2 as YFSETQ. V was pared by 4 bases and J by 2 bases, with 19 bases between. Study conclusions and caveats: Clonotype sharing among donors likely depends on sequencing depth. The genetic and exposure-history diversity represented was limited by few donors.

There were no recent acute infections or vaccinations among the donors, who were healthy HIV-negative adults. V usage is TRBV5-1 and J usage is TRBJ2-7, with D possibly matching TRBD2 (6 bases). Sample: memory CD4+ T cells from PBMCs. Subset here: CD45RA-negative fraction. The TCR comes from a man between 18 and 29 years old in good health. Some clones in this sample may be carry-over from other donors' samples. CDR3 in amino acids: CASSLHRDSVTYEQYF. As DNA, the CDR3 is TGCGCCAGCAGCCTACATAGGGACTCGGTAACCTACGAGCAGTACTTC.